These 8 T cell receptor beta chains were all obtained from the same sample, sequenced in a study of cytomegalovirus exposure and HLA in healthy donors. TCRdb's table, derived via immunoSEQ multiplex PCR, lists solely in-frame clones and lacks some. The sample holds some 250,000 clones, around 88% seen once. Sequenced material: PBMCs. The receptors here all came from a young woman in good health and CMV-seropositive.

The gene calls are TRBV4-1 and TRBJ2-1; D gene unclear. The ends were cut back, 1 base at V and 2 bases at J, with 9 bases in the middle. This CDR3 comprises 15 residues. Germline CDR1 is MGHRA and CDR2 is YSYEKL. The CDR3 coding sequence is TGCGCCAGCAGCCAAGGAGTAGCCACCTACAATGAGCAGTTCTTC. The encoded protein is CASSQGVATYNEQFF.

The chain recombines TRBV4-2 with TRBJ2-7; 11 bases fit TRBD2. From germline, CDR1 is LGHNA and CDR2 YNFKEQ. V lost 0 bases and J lost 0; bases outside the gene matches: 1. The CDR3 is 16 residues long. CDR3 sequence: CASSQDGTSGSYEQYF. Written as DNA, the CDR3 is TGTGCCAGCAGCCAAGATGGGACTAGCGGCTCCTACGAGCAGTACTTC.

CDR3 DNA: TGTGCCAGTAGTATCACAGGGATGAACACTGAAGCTTTCTTT. This translates into CASSITGMNTEAFF. The chain employs TRBV19 and TRBJ1-1, with D possibly TRBD1 on 6 matching bases. The CDR3 loop spans 14 amino acids. Germline V gene data show CDR1 as LNHDA and CDR2 as SQIVND (reference sequence). V lost 3 bases, J lost 0 bases, and 8 bases lay in between.

The V and J genes are TRBV5-4 and TRBJ2-5, with 7 nucleotides matching TRBD1. Germline-derived CDR1 and CDR2 are SGHNT and YYREEE (reference sequence). This CDR3 region has 14 residues. The V gene end was trimmed by 4 bases and the J gene end by 1 base; junction bases not matched to a gene: 4. The CDR3 nucleotides are TGTGCCAGCAGCCCAGGACAGGTCCAAGAGACCCAGTACTTC. This translates into CASSPGQVQETQYF. Full variable domain (missing parts from reference TRBV5-4 and TRBJ2-5): ETGVTQSPTHLIKTRGQQVTLRCSSQSGHNTVSWYQQALGQGPQFIFQYYREEENGRGNFPPRFSGLQFPNYSSELNVNALELDDSALYLCASSPGQVQETQYFGPGTRLLVL.

The chain uses TRBV9 and TRBJ2-3; D unclear. V dropped 1 base and J dropped 1 base, with 4 bases sitting between them. The CDR3 is 13 amino acids. Germline V CDR1 and CDR2: SGDLS, YYNGEE. CDR3 amino acids: CASSVPGTDTQYF. The CDR3 DNA sequence: TGTGCCAGCAGCGTACCCGGCACAGATACGCAGTATTTT.

A remark on this clone: Relative to the germline gene, one junction end is altered; a read error may explain this. The V and J genes are TRBV19 and TRBJ2-5; TRBD2 matches at 16 bases. Germline CDR1 LNHDA, CDR2 SQIVND (reference sequence). This CDR3 has 16 amino acids. The CDR3 coding sequence is TGTGCCAGTAGTCTAGATGGGACTAGCGGGAGGGTGGACCAGTACTTC. Translated: CASSLDGTSGRVDQYF.

V and J are TRBV29-1 and TRBJ2-5; TRBD2 is a possible D gene (7 bases). The germline V gene encodes CDR1 SQVTM and CDR2 ANQGSEA. This CDR3 comprises 13 residues. Trimming stripped 1 base from V and 7 bases from J, with 13 bases between. CDR3 sequence: CSVEVRGARTQYF. CDR3 in DNA: TGCAGCGTTGAAGTCCGGGGGGCGCGGACCCAGTACTTC.

Only one count was recorded for this clone. The genes are TRBV19 and TRBJ2-5, with 7 bases lining up with TRBD2. Germline V gene data show CDR1 as LNHDA and CDR2 as SQIVND (reference sequence). The junction had 1 base not matched to a gene; V was cut back by 1 base and J by 5 bases. The CDR3 covers 13 residues. CDR3 sequence reads: CASSIALAETQYF. CDR3 DNA: TGTGCCAGTAGTATAGCACTAGCGGAGACCCAGTACTTC.